This passage covers 20 T cell receptor beta chains from one sample sequenced in a study of T cell changes during pregnancy in multiple sclerosis. Sequenced by immunoSEQ multiplex PCR; TCRdb stores in-frame clones only, minus some. The table has roughly 50,000 clones, more than 85% seen once; the top ten hold 0.95% to 1.5%. Material: peripheral blood, obtained after pregnancy. Receptors originate from a female donor in good health, enrolled as a control in a pregnancy study.

The rearrangement joins TRBV25-1 to TRBJ2-6, with TRBD2 identical over 7 bases. Germline V gene lookup returns CDR1 MGHDK and CDR2 SYGVNS. V trimming: 2 bases; J trimming: 3 bases; junction bases outside the gene matches: 1. The CDR3 extends over 15 amino acids. CDR3 bases: TGTGCCAGCAGTGAAGGGGGGGATGGGGCCAACGTCCTGACTTTC. Its translation: CASSEGGDGANVLTF.

This rearrangement joins TRBV28 to TRBJ2-1, with D maybe TRBD1 (5 bases). The CDR3 contains 15 residues. V shed 6 bases and J shed 6 bases, with 18 bases lying between them. The germline V gene has CDR1 MDHEN and CDR2 SYDVKM. The CDR3 nucleotides read TGTGCCAGCAGGCGAGACACGGTAAGGGGCAATGAGCAGTTCTTC. Translated, it gives CASRRDTVRGNEQFF.

CDR3 amino acids: CAARRNSYNEQFF. CDR3 nucleotide sequence: TGTGCTGCAAGGCGGAACTCCTACAATGAGCAGTTCTTC. V is TRBV30 and J is TRBJ2-1; D gene uncertain. The CDR3 runs to 13 residues. CDR1 and CDR2 from the germline V gene are GTSNPN and SVGIG (reference sequence).

The rearrangement joins TRBV6-5 to TRBJ1-1; D is ambiguous. Germline CDR1 and CDR2: MNHEY and SVGAGI. The CDR3 extends over 13 amino acids. Trimming took off 8 bases at V and 4 bases at J, with 14 bases between the two ends. CDR3: CASQVGLGTEAFF. The CDR3 DNA follows: TGTGCCAGCCAGGTCGGACTCGGCACTGAAGCTTTCTTT.

The genes are TRBV25-1 and TRBJ2-1, with 9 bases aligning to TRBD2. The CDR3 is made up of 14 amino acids. Germline values: CDR1 MGHDK, CDR2 SYGVNS. Trimming took 6 bases from V and 7 from J; bases not matched to a gene: 7. CDR3 sequence reads: CASRDSGRRNEQFF. DNA of the CDR3: TGTGCCAGCAGAGATAGCGGGAGAAGGAATGAGCAGTTCTTC.

J is TRBJ2-7 and V is TRBV6-1, with 10 bases lining up with TRBD1. Germline CDR1 reads MNHNS; CDR2 reads SASEGT. CDR3 length: 15 residues. Trimming at V came to 6 bases and at J to 2 bases, leaving 7 bases not matched to a gene. CDR3 sequence: CASRGGQGITYEQYF. In nucleotides, the CDR3 is TGTGCCAGCAGAGGGGGACAGGGGATCACCTACGAGCAGTACTTC.

This clone occurred once. The chain combines TRBV2 with TRBJ1-1, with TRBD1 identical over 9 bases. The V gene's germline CDR1 is SNHLY and CDR2 FYNNEI. The V segment lost 4 bases and the J segment 5 bases; nucleotides outside the gene matches: 8. The CDR3 sequence is 15 residues long. The CDR3 region has the DNA TGTGCCAGCAGTGTTGGGACAGGGATCGGGACTGAAGCTTTCTTT. Its translation: CASSVGTGIGTEAFF.

This sequence joins TRBV11-2 and TRBJ2-7, with D perhaps TRBD2 (5 bases). CDR1 is SGHAT, CDR2 FQNNGV, per germline. The CDR3 length is 13 residues. V was trimmed by 5 bases and J by 1 base, leaving 9 bases between them. CDR3 sequence: CASSASGSYEQYF. The CDR3 region has the DNA TGTGCCAGCAGCGCGTCGGGATCCTACGAGCAGTACTTC.

This clone was counted a few times. This chain joins TRBV4-3 and TRBJ2-2, with D possibly TRBD1 on 6 matching bases. The CDR3 contains 13 residues. Germline V lookup: CDR1 LGHNA, CDR2 YSLEER. The V gene lost 8 bases and the J gene lost 6 bases, with 13 bases spanning the gap. This CDR3 reads CASRTQGSGELFF. In DNA, the CDR3 is TGCGCCAGCCGTACACAGGGATCCGGGGAGCTGTTTTTT.

The chain has TRBV15 and TRBJ2-1; 9 bases fit TRBD2. V trimming: 2 bases; J trimming: 7 bases; junction bases outside the gene matches: 6. This CDR3 contains 15 residues. CDR1 LNHNV and CDR2 YYDKDF come from the germline V gene (reference sequence). This chain's CDR3 is CATSRLLAGTNEQFF. Written as DNA, the CDR3 is TGTGCCACCAGCAGACTACTAGCGGGTACGAATGAGCAGTTCTTC.

The rearrangement uses TRBV6-1 and TRBJ2-7; a weak D match, TRBD2 (6 bases). The V gene lost 7 bases and the J gene lost 4 bases, with 11 bases spanning the gap. CDR3 length: 12 residues. Germline CDR1 is MNHNS and CDR2 is SASEGT. CDR3: CASITSWYEQYF. In DNA form, the CDR3 reads TGTGCCAGCATTACTAGCTGGTACGAGCAGTACTTC.

V usage is TRBV18 and J usage is TRBJ2-5; D may be TRBD1 (5 bases). The length of the CDR3 is 12 residues. V was clipped by 8 bases and J by 2 bases, with 9 bases between them. Germline lookup yields CDR1 KGHSH and CDR2 LQKENI. The CDR3 coding sequence is TGTGCCAGCAGGGGTTATCAAGAGACCCAGTACTTC. The encoded protein is CASRGYQETQYF.

J is TRBJ2-5 and V is TRBV6-5; TRBD2 might be the D (5 bases). The CDR3 is 15 amino acids. Trimming removed 0 bases at V and 1 base at J, with 9 bases between. The V gene's germline CDR1 is MNHEY and CDR2 SVGAGI. The CDR3 protein is CASSYSHGVQETQYF. CDR3 nucleotide sequence: TGTGCCAGCAGTTACTCCCACGGGGTCCAAGAGACCCAGTACTTC.

Turning to this clone: One junction end disagrees with the germline gene, perhaps due to a read error. The rearrangement links TRBV7-7 to TRBJ2-2; D might be TRBD2 (5 bases). The CDR3 runs to 14 residues. In germline, CDR1 is SSHAT, CDR2 FNYEAQ (reference sequence). CDR3 loop: CASSPRTGTGELFF. In nucleotides, the CDR3 is TGTGCTAGCAGCCCCAGGACTGGTACCGGGGAGCTGTTTTTT.

V gene TRBV5-4 combines with J gene TRBJ1-1; D is possibly TRBD1 (5 bases). This CDR3 has 12 residues. Trimming pared 4 bases from V and 7 bases from J, leaving 11 bases between. Germline V gives CDR1 SGHNT, CDR2 YYREEE (reference sequence). The CDR3, as DNA: TGTGCCAGCAGCCAAGGGGCAGATGAAGCTTTCTTT. Protein sequence: CASSQGADEAFF.

The chain employs TRBV7-9 and TRBJ1-1, with no clear D. CDR1 and CDR2 from the germline V gene are SEHNR and FQNEAQ (reference sequence). The ends were cut back, 2 bases at V and 1 base at J, with 8 bases in the middle. This CDR3 has 14 residues. The CDR3 DNA follows: TGTGCCAGCAGCTTACTTAACAGGAACACTGAAGCTTTCTTT. This gives the protein CASSLLNRNTEAFF.

The chain is built from TRBV6-5 and TRBJ1-1, with unresolved D. The V end was cut by 7 bases, the J end by 2 bases, with 11 bases between. Germline CDR1 MNHEY, CDR2 SVGAGI. This CDR3 has 13 residues. The CDR3 region has the DNA TGTGCCAGCAAGAAAACAGTTAACACTGAAGCTTTCTTT. Its protein is CASKKTVNTEAFF.

V usage is TRBV7-9 and J usage is TRBJ2-5; D is perhaps TRBD1 (6 bases). The CDR3 length is 14 residues. V lost 5 bases, J lost 5 bases, and 15 bases lay in between. CDR1 and CDR2 (germline): SEHNR, FQNEAQ (reference sequence). The CDR3 reads CASSPGVRGETQYF. DNA of the CDR3: TGTGCCAGCAGCCCCGGAGTCAGGGGTGAGACCCAGTACTTC. Full variable domain (outside the CDR3, taken from reference TRBV7-9 and TRBJ2-5): DTGVSQNPRHKITKRGQNVTFRCDPISEHNRLYWYRQTLGQGPEFLTYFQNEAQLEKSRLLSDRFSAERPKGSFSTLEIQRTEQGDSAMYLCASSPGVRGETQYFGPGTRLLVL.

The chain carries TRBV6-5 and TRBJ1-2, with D possibly TRBD1 on 5 matching bases. There are 14 residues in the CDR3. Germline V lookup: CDR1 MNHEY, CDR2 SVGAGI. V dropped 6 bases and J dropped 4 bases, with 15 bases sitting between them. This CDR3 is CASRTGGTGYGYTF. The CDR3 nucleotides read TGTGCCAGCAGGACGGGGGGAACGGGCTATGGCTACACCTTC.

This chain links TRBV18 with TRBJ2-3; D not resolved. Per germline, CDR1 KGHSH and CDR2 LQKENI. The CDR3 is 15 amino acids. Between the trimmed V and J ends, which lost 2 bases and 4 bases, there was a span of 13 bases. CDR3 amino acids: CASSPRPGSPDTQYF. CDR3 bases: TGTGCCAGCTCACCAAGGCCCGGTAGCCCAGATACGCAGTATTTT.